This T cell receptor beta chain appears in the sequencing data of a study of monozygotic twins with cystic fibrosis. Study-wide results and limits: Low clonality (median approximately 0.0095) suggested a mostly naive repertoire. Age, concordance and disease severity did not associate with shared CDR3 numbers.

Profiling relied on immunoSEQ multiplex PCR, and the TCRdb table lists in-frame clones only, not all of them. The table records 9,000 or so clones, over 98% of them present only once. On this clone: Its antigen is undetermined.

The CDR3 spans 14 residues. Looked up from germline, CDR1 is SGHDT and CDR2 is YYEEEE. Trimming removed 0 bases at V and 8 bases at J, with 14 bases between. The specimen sequenced was blood. This receptor was obtained from a girl aged 2 to 9 with cystic fibrosis. The V and J genes are TRBV5-6 and TRBJ1-2; no firm D call. CDR3 region: CASSLVDGVWGYTF. The CDR3, as DNA: TGTGCCAGCAGCTTGGTAGACGGGGTTTGGGGCTACACCTTC.